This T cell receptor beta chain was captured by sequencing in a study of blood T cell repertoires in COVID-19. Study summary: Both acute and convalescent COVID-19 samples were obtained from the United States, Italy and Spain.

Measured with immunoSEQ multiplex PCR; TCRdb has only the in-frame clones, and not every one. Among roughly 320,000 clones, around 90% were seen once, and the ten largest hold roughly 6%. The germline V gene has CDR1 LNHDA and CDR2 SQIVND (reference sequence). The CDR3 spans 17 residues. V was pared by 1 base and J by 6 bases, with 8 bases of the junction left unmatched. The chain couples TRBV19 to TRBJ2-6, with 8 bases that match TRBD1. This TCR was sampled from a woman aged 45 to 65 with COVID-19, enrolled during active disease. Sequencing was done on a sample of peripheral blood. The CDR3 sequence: CASSIGTGPSMANVLTF. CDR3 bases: TGTGCCAGTAGTATAGGGACAGGGCCTTCTATGGCCAACGTCCTGACTTTC.